This TCR beta chain was identified during a study of cytomegalovirus exposure and HLA in healthy donors (dated by TCRdb to the late 2010s). For context, the study as a whole: In an earlier analysis of about 560 of the donors, approximately 260 Gb of sequence data and 117 million unique TCR beta sequences from about 179 million T cells were reported. In the later analysis, no new phenotypic data were used to find candidate immune exposures; instead, reliance was placed on TCR beta sequences and their occurrence across donors. Both class I and class II loci were covered by HLA typing, at four-digit resolution. An earlier analysis of several hundred of the donors used high-throughput TCR beta sequencing to judge whether each TCR beta V gene segment behaved as functional or pseudogenic. Alongside the repertoire data, information on donor age, sex, ethnicity and CMV serostatus was compiled. The T cell repertoires of around 670 subjects were profiled by immunosequencing and related to cytomegalovirus serostatus. On average, roughly 250,000 unique TCR beta nucleotide sequences were sequenced per donor among some 430 genotyped donors of the cohort, with roughly 18% of those sequences being non-productive. In a later analysis, previously published TCR beta repertoires from several hundred donors were re-analyzed and high-resolution HLA genotyping was added so that TCR occurrence patterns could be studied. The number of donors typed differed by locus, with roughly 629-640 for A, B, C, DRB1 and DQB1, 522 for DQA1, over 600 for DPA1, and around 430 for DPB1. Genome-wide SNP genotypes for about three fifths of the roughly 670 donors were used in a later genetic analysis, which treated that subset as a discovery cohort. All discovery cohort repertoires had been generated on a single sequencing platform. Along with the approximately 700-subject first cohort, a separate validation cohort of approximately 110 different subjects was used. Roughly five DR-DQ haplotypes were treated as single units for association and clustering because of strong linkage in the cohort. Of the 398 genotyped donors, 80% to 90% were placed in the genetic ancestry cluster associated with self-reported Caucasian donors. The study aimed to test whether signatures of past pathogen exposure could be identified by cataloging public T cell receptors. An early release that covered fewer than 750 HLA-typed donors contained approximately 320 gigabases of sequencing data and around 80 million unique TCR sequences. The study combined high-throughput TCR immunosequencing, statistical association of individual TCRs with disease status, and machine learning to predict cytomegalovirus infection status.

A remark on this clone: Its antigen is still unknown.

General study outcomes and caveats: The presence/absence analyses assumed that sequencing depth was roughly uniform across donors, and that assumption may not be true. According to a later analysis, most CMV-associated TCR beta chains appeared to be HLA-restricted, and the HLA associations seemed to be driven largely by CMV exposure. For the cohort, immune exposure information was limited to CMV serostatus. Because some donors lacked HLA typing at each locus, the association tests relied only on the typed subset. A further reported finding was that TCR beta sequences accurately predicted the HLA-A and HLA-B alleles for most subjects in the first cohort. In a later genetic analysis, a missense DCLRE1C variant was associated with V-gene and J-gene trimming of TCR beta chains, and the association was replicated in an independent cohort. In a later analysis, more than 15,000 TCR beta sequences were associated with specific HLA alleles at a false discovery rate of 0.05. Cytomegalovirus status was reported to be diagnosed by the classifier with high specificity and sensitivity in both the original and validation cohorts. The study gave a list of more than 150 TCR beta chains associated with cytomegalovirus. In a later analysis, TCR association rates were found to vary across HLA loci, with the most associated TCRs seen for DRB1 alleles and the fewest for HLA-C alleles. An earlier analysis of around 600 of the donors showed that most TCR beta V segments appeared in productive rearrangements either about 90% or about 30% of the time, which broadly matched IMGT annotations. In a later analysis, HLA-associated TCR beta chains showed more clonal expansion and lower generation probabilities than non-associated chains that were equally common. Only TCR beta chains were sequenced in this cohort, and the absence of alpha or paired-chain data limited detectable features. Because counts were too low, 15 to 20 rarely observed V segments, including chromosome 9 orphons, were excluded from the earlier analysis of about 500 of the donors. A cluster of highly shared sequence variants was judged likely to be a technical artifact of the sequencing pipeline. Assigning TCR associations to individual alleles was difficult when HLA alleles, especially DR and DQ, strongly co-occurred. A later genetic analysis reported fewer N-insertions in productive TCRs among donors in an Asian-associated ancestry cluster than the roughly 690-donor mean. Most TCR sequences were seen in very few donors, while some public TCRs were found in many individuals. Linkage disequilibrium might explain the correlated functional status among segregating V segments, but an unknown experimental factor could not be ruled out. In vitro tests confirmed that a few of the cytomegalovirus-associated TCR beta chains recognize cytomegalovirus antigens. A later analysis reported that several top co-occurrence clusters appeared linked to parvovirus B19, influenza, CMV and Epstein-Barr virus. The authors suggested that the approach could potentially be generalized to other disease states and immunological phenotypes.

The cohort consisted of more than 650 healthy bone marrow donors. At the time of sampling, all cohort members were nominally healthy, though unrecorded immune exposures were likely present. The donor was CMV seropositive and was included in the group of about 290 seropositive cohort members. A peripheral blood sample was collected from each donor, and TCR beta sequencing was performed on peripheral blood mononuclear cells. The Qiagen DNeasy Blood Extraction Kit was used to extract genomic DNA from the blood cell samples. The method was the immunoSEQ multiplex PCR assay. For the multiplex PCR, a mixture combining 60 forward primers for TCR Vbeta segments and 13 reverse primers for TCR Jbeta segments was used. The CDR3 region of rearranged TCR beta genes was amplified from genomic DNA with a multiplex PCR assay. On the Illumina HiSeq System, the amplified TCR beta libraries were sequenced as 87-base-pair reads. As for the authors' bioinformatics: Across the 670 or so repertoires, a later analysis counted 80 million or so unique TCR beta chains, about 10 million of which were shared by at least two donors. A nearest-neighbor algorithm error-corrected the raw reads and collapsed the reads into unique sequences, merging closely related sequences to remove PCR and sequencing errors. V, D and J gene segments were assigned by aligning CDR3 sequences to IMGT reference sequences. Each retained sequence needed at least a six-nucleotide match to both a V gene segment and a J gene segment. A rearrangement counted as productive if the CDR3 had no stop codons and remained in frame with V and J, and every other rearrangement counted as non-productive. Following IMGT convention, CDR3 was defined as the stretch from the second conserved V-encoded cysteine to the conserved J-encoded phenylalanine. The earlier analysis of approximately 500 of the donors excluded sequences that lacked an unambiguous match to a single V gene segment. In an earlier analysis of some 590 of the donors, a V segment was called functional when productive rearrangements were above 56.7%, and segregating when the standard deviation between donors exceeded 5%. A statistical classification framework was developed to diagnose cytomegalovirus status using the catalog of TCR beta chain sequences. V and J gene assignment, in a later analysis, came from comparing TCR nucleotide sequences with IMGT/GENE-DB human TR gene sequences. Using the TCRdist pipeline, a later analysis assigned CDR3 sequences along with most-parsimonious VDJ recombination scenarios. A later analysis defined each TCR beta chain by its CDR3 amino acid sequence plus V-gene family, and excluded reads lacking a unique V-gene family. In a later analysis, approximately 640 highly shared, low-generation-probability nucleotide sequences were removed to address suspected cross-contamination and a sequencing artifact. A later analysis calculated a clonal expansion index for each public chain from normalized within-repertoire ranks of inferred template counts. In a later analysis, generation probabilities were computed with a VDJ recombination model fitted to out-of-frame rearrangements, and the resulting probabilities were checked against IGoR. In a later analysis, hypergeometric tests were used to score TCR-TCR, TCR-HLA and TCR-CMV co-occurrence, with a repertoire-size bias correction applied to TCR pairs. False discovery rates were estimated in a later analysis by permuting HLA or CMV assignments 20 times. In a later analysis, co-occurring TCRs were grouped using DBSCAN, and TCRdist sequence similarity was added for clustering within HLA-allele-positive subsets. Co-occurrence clustering excluded repertoires with fewer than 30,000 or more than 120,000 public chains, plus five with anomalous nucleotide sharing. TCRdb carries this immuneACCESS record with in-frame sequences only. Its versions omit some clonotypes, under half of them owing to an unresolved V gene in the studies checked, with the rest unexplained. Clone size and the V and J calls come from that table; the DNA yielded D and trimming. The sample table includes around 200,000 clones. Approximately 0.72% of the sample comes from the top ten.

This clonotype was sampled from a woman aged 18-29 years in good health and CMV-seropositive. The sample comprised PBMCs.

The DNA sequence is TGTGCCAGCTCACCCGGGACAACAGGCTACACCTTC. Translated, this is CASSPGTTGYTF. This chain joins TRBV18 to TRBJ1-2, and possibly TRBD1, on 6 matching bases. CDR1 is given as KGHSH and CDR2 as LQKENI, both from the germline V gene. Trimming takes 3 bases from V and 8 bases from J, and the germline ends sit 10 bases apart. Counted from cysteine to phenylalanine, this CDR3 has 12 amino acids. Only the CDR3 DNA is retained, 36 bases long and in frame from the first base.